These T cell receptor beta chains were read from a single sample in a study. TCRdb re-called the RT-PCR reads through MiXCR, storing one row per CDR3 protein. Of fewer than 800,000 distinct CDR3 sequences in the sample, approximately 15% were seen once. Source material: memory CD4+ T cells from blood. These receptors all come from a female donor in good health, serving as a healthy control. Both conserved end residues are part of each CDR3. D genes are given only for firm matches. Clone size is shown for a subset of rows, as once, few, many or a class of expanded clone.

clone size,D gene,V gene,J gene,CDR3 DNA,CDR3 protein
many,.,TRBV18,TRBJ2-5,TGTGCCAGCTCACCATTATTAAGGGGGACGGAGACCCAGTACTTC,CASSPLLRGTETQYF
many,TRBD2,TRBV25-1,TRBJ2-5,TGTGCCAGCAGTGAGACTAGCGGTTTCCAAGAGACCCAGTACTTC,CASSETSGFQETQYF
.,TRBD1,TRBV20-1,TRBJ2-5,TGCAGTGGAGAGGGGACAGGGCGTTTTATTTCTCGGGAGACCCAGTACTTC,CSGEGTGRFISRETQYF
few,TRBD1,TRBV20-1,TRBJ2-2,TGCAGTGCTCCCCGGCAACAGGGGGCAGGAACCGGGGAGCTGTTTTTT,CSAPRQQGAGTGELFF
few,.,TRBV5-1,TRBJ1-2,TGCGCCAGCGGACGGGACTCAGACTTGGATGGCTACACCTTC,CASGRDSDLDGYTF
few,.,TRBV4-1,TRBJ2-3,TGCGCCCGTCGGGGGCCGAGCACAGATACGCAGTATTTT,CARRGPSTDTQYF
.,TRBD1,TRBV20-1,TRBJ1-5,TGCAGTGCTACGGTCGGGACAGGGGGCAATCAGCCCCAGCATTTT,CSATVGTGGNQPQHF
few,TRBD2,TRBV9,TRBJ2-1,TGTGCCAGCAGTGGGACTAGCGAGGGCAATGAGCAGTTCTTC,CASSGTSEGNEQFF
.,.,TRBV18,TRBJ2-7,TGTGCCAGCTCCACCGGGACATCCTACGAGCAGTACTTC,CASSTGTSYEQYF
few,.,TRBV7-2,TRBJ1-6,TGTGCCAGCAGCTTAATCTTCAGGGATTCACCCCTCCACTTT,CASSLIFRDSPLHF
.,TRBD1,TRBV5-1,TRBJ1-1,TGCGCCAGCGGACAGGGGAAGACTGAAGCTTTCTTT,CASGQGKTEAFF
.,.,TRBV11-1,TRBJ1-1,TGTGCCAGCAGCACCGCCCTGGACAGCCGGTATTCTGCTGAAGCTTTCTTT,CASSTALDSRYSAEAFF
few,.,TRBV27,TRBJ2-5,TGTGCCAGCAGTCCTGCCGGGACGTACTCGGGGACCCAGTACTTC,CASSPAGTYSGTQYF
few,.,TRBV5-1,TRBJ1-1,TGCGCCAGCAGCCGCCCAGAGGGTGTAAACACTGAAGCTTTCTTT,CASSRPEGVNTEAFF
.,TRBD2,TRBV7-9,TRBJ2-3,TGTGCCAGCAGCCTTCGGACTAGCGGGATACTCCCAGGGGATACGCAGTATTTT,CASSLRTSGILPGDTQYF
few,.,TRBV24-1,TRBJ2-2,TGTGCCACCAGTGATTTCAAGAAAAACACCGGGGAGCTGTTTTTT,CATSDFKKNTGELFF
many,.,TRBV7-2,TRBJ2-3,TGTGCCAGCAGCTTAGAACCCACAGATACGCAGTATTTT,CASSLEPTDTQYF
many,.,TRBV7-2,TRBJ1-1,TGTGCCAGTGGAAAAGGAGGGGAGAGTACTGAAGCTTTCTTT,CASGKGGESTEAFF
.,TRBD1,TRBV20-1,TRBJ1-1,TGCAGTGCTCCCCAGACAGGGAGGACTGAAGCTTTCTTT,CSAPQTGRTEAFF
.,TRBD1,TRBV18,TRBJ2-3,TGTGCCAGCTCACCAAGGACAGGGGATGTGGATACGCAGTATTTT,CASSPRTGDVDTQYF
.,TRBD2,TRBV20-1,TRBJ2-3,TGCAGTGCTGCTCCGGGACTAGCGTCAGATACGCAGTATTTT,CSAAPGLASDTQYF
many,TRBD1,TRBV6-5,TRBJ2-5,TGTGCCAGCAGCCGGGTCGGAGTGGGGGACAGCCAGACCCAGTACTTC,CASSRVGVGDSQTQYF
many,TRBD1,TRBV4-3,TRBJ2-2,TGCGCCAGCAGCCAAGATTCGCGCCGGCTAGGGCAGGGGGTTACCGGGGAGCTGTTTTTT,CASSQDSRRLGQGVTGELFF
.,.,TRBV5-1,TRBJ2-5,TGCGCCAGCAGCAGAAACAGTCCAGAGACCCAGTACTTC,CASSRNSPETQYF
.,TRBD1,TRBV6-6,TRBJ1-1,TGTGCCAGCAGCATAACAGGGGAGGGGACTGAAGCTTTCTTT,CASSITGEGTEAFF
.,TRBD2,TRBV20-1,TRBJ2-7,TGCAGTGCTAGAAAACCCGGGACTAACTACGAGCAGTACTTC,CSARKPGTNYEQYF